This T cell receptor (beta chain) was identified during a study of T cells in Graves' hyperthyroidism and ophthalmopathy. General study results and limits: Blood held most thyroid clonotypes expanded above 0.001 frequency. For ophthalmopathy, model prediction preceded onset by a median around 7 months.

The V and J ends lost 0 bases and 4 bases, in that order; junction bases with no gene match: 5. This CDR3 is 15 amino acids long. Germline V gene sequence: CDR1 LNHNV, CDR2 YYDKDF (reference sequence). TCR beta CDR3 regions were amplified from RNA transcripts. The HTBI primer set served for first-round RT-PCR of the TCR CDR3. One entry per CDR3 protein results from TCRdb running MiXCR on the multiplex PCR reads. The data hold around 270,000 distinct CDR3 sequences, with about 19% observed a single time. The table lists this clonotype with many counts. The antigen remains undetermined. Used for diagnoses were clinical symptoms, serum thyroxine and TRAb, thyroid ultrasound and orbital computed tomography.

The sequencing sample was made of blood. This chain uses TRBV15 with TRBJ1-1; TRBD1 agrees at 7 bases. The receptor was derived from a man aged 50 to 60 with Graves' ophthalmopathy. The CDR3 here is CATSRDRGWSTEAFF. The CDR3 coding sequence is TGTGCCACCAGCAGAGACAGGGGGTGGAGCACTGAAGCTTTCTTT.